Below are 18 T cell receptor beta chains sequenced from a single sample in a study of CD8+ T cells in alopecia areata. cDNA prepared by RNA extraction and subsequent reverse transcription served as the template for sequencing. The repertoire was sequenced with immunoSEQ multiplex PCR; TCRdb's copy has only in-frame clones and lacks some. The sample shows more than 8,500 clones, around 67% of them seen only once. Both peripheral blood and punch biopsies of lesional scalp skin were obtained from patients who had alopecia areata. The specimen sequenced was skin. The receptors derive from a human donor with alopecia areata.

The rearrangement links TRBV13 to TRBJ2-1, with D tentatively TRBD2 (5 bases). This CDR3 is 11 amino acids long. CDR1 and CDR2 from the germline V gene are PRHDT and FYEKMQ (reference sequence). Trimming stripped 5 bases from V and 7 bases from J, with 6 bases between. The CDR3 spells CASSRRNEQFF. CDR3 nucleotides: TGTGCCAGCAGCCGGAGGAATGAGCAGTTCTTC.

V gene TRBV27 combines with J gene TRBJ2-2; TRBD1 or TRBD2 may be the D gene (6 bases each). The germline CDR1 and CDR2 sequences are MNHEY and SMNVEV (reference sequence). Trimming removed 3 bases at V and 3 bases at J, with 8 bases between. The length of the CDR3 is 14 residues. Here the CDR3 reads CASSLGGYTGELFF. The CDR3 DNA is TGTGCCAGCAGTTTGGGGGGCTACACCGGGGAGCTGTTTTTT.

In its sample, this clone was seen once. This rearrangement joins TRBV4-1 to TRBJ2-1; 9 bases fit TRBD2. The V segment lost 3 bases and the J segment 6 bases; nucleotides outside the gene matches: 12. Germline assignment: CDR1 MGHRA and CDR2 YSYEKL. CDR3 length: 17 amino acids. The CDR3, as DNA: TGCGCCAGCAGCCATCCACTAGCGGGCCCCCTGGTCAATGAGCAGTTCTTC. It encodes CASSHPLAGPLVNEQFF.

This chain joins TRBV9 and TRBJ1-2; D is unresolved. The V and J ends lost 1 base and 1 base respectively, with 14 bases between them. CDR3 size: 16 residues. Per the germline V gene, CDR1 is SGDLS and CDR2 is YYNGEE. The DNA of the CDR3 is TGTGCCAGCAGCGTATCCCCTAAGCTGATTAACTATGGCTACACCTTC. Residues: CASSVSPKLINYGYTF.

The rearrangement uses TRBV2 and TRBJ1-2; D is perhaps TRBD1 (5 bases). The CDR3 is 14 residues long. Trimming took off 4 bases at V and 5 bases at J, with 14 bases between the two ends. Germline CDR1 SNHLY, CDR2 FYNNEI. Here the CDR3 reads CASSVWQGQYGYTF. The DNA for the CDR3 is TGTGCCAGCAGTGTCTGGCAGGGCCAATATGGCTACACCTTC.

The V gene is TRBV5-1, the J gene TRBJ1-6, with D maybe TRBD1 (6 bases). CDR1 SGHRS and CDR2 YFSETQ come from the germline V gene. The CDR3 has 16 amino acids. Deletions cut 0 bases from V and 10 bases from J, with 17 bases between. The CDR3 coding sequence is TGCGCCAGCAGCTTGGTTGGTGGCAGGGGAGGGTCACCCCTCCACTTT. Residues: CASSLVGGRGGSPLHF.

This clone was counted only a few times. J is TRBJ1-1 and V is TRBV7-9; possibly TRBD1 for D (5 bases). Per germline, CDR1 SEHNR and CDR2 FQNEAQ (reference sequence). Trimming removed 1 base at V and 8 bases at J, with 8 bases between. This CDR3 has 12 amino acids. The DNA for the CDR3 is TGTGCCAGCAGCTTAGATTACAGGGAAGCTTTCTTT. Its translation: CASSLDYREAFF.

The gene calls are TRBV11-2 and TRBJ2-3, with 13 bases matching TRBD2. Trimming cost V 5 bases and J 1 base; bases outside gene matches: 3. CDR3 length: 16 residues. Germline lookup yields CDR1 SGHAT and CDR2 FQNNGV. The CDR3 sequence: CASSQGLAGRTDTQYF. In DNA, the CDR3 is TGTGCCAGCAGCCAGGGACTAGCGGGGCGCACAGATACGCAGTATTTT. Complete variable domain (other parts from reference TRBV11-2 and TRBJ2-3): EAGVAQSPRYKIIEKRQSVAFWCNPISGHATLYWYQQILGQGPKLLIQFQNNGVVDDSQLPKDRFSAERLKGVDSTLKIQPAKLEDSAVYLCASSQGLAGRTDTQYFGPGTRLTVL.

The chain couples TRBV5-6 to TRBJ2-1; perhaps D is TRBD1 or TRBD2 (5 bases each). V was trimmed by 4 bases and J by 7 bases, leaving 24 bases between them. Germline loops: CDR1 SGHDT, CDR2 YYEEEE. This CDR3 region has 17 residues. The CDR3 DNA sequence: TGTGCCAGCAGCCCCAGAGACAGTGAGGCGGAGCGGAATGAGCAGTTCTTC. Its protein product is CASSPRDSEAERNEQFF.

This clone has just one count. The rearrangement uses TRBV10-3 and TRBJ2-7; D is uncertain. The CDR3 has 13 amino acids. CDR1 and CDR2 from the germline V gene are ENHRY and SYGVKD. With 4 bases removed from V and 2 bases from J, the gap between germline ends came to 9 bases. The CDR3 is CAISVGPAYEQYF. CDR3 sequence (DNA): TGTGCCATCAGTGTCGGCCCAGCCTACGAGCAGTACTTC.

V is TRBV6-1 and J is TRBJ2-5; D perhaps matches TRBD2 (6 bases). The CDR3 spans 13 residues. The germline gives CDR1 MNHNS, CDR2 SASEGT. Trimming stripped 4 bases from V and 4 bases from J, with 10 bases between. The chain's CDR3 is CASSAGTRETQYF. The CDR3 nucleotides read TGTGCCAGCAGTGCCGGGACTCGAGAGACCCAGTACTTC.

The chain couples TRBV5-1 to TRBJ1-1, with 8 nucleotides matching TRBD1. The V segment lost 5 bases and the J segment 5 bases; nucleotides outside the gene matches: 8. The CDR3 sequence is 14 residues long. Germline values: CDR1 SGHRS, CDR2 YFSETQ. CDR3 residues: CASRGTGEGTEAFF. In nucleotides, the CDR3 is TGCGCCAGCAGAGGGACAGGTGAGGGTACTGAAGCTTTCTTT. Drawing the rest from reference TRBV5-1 and TRBJ1-1, the complete variable domain is KAGVTQTPRYLIKTRGQQVTLSCSPISGHRSVSWYQQTPGQGLQFLFEYFSETQRNKGNFPGRFSGRQFSNSRSEMNVSTLELGDSALYLCASRGTGEGTEAFFGQGTRLTVV.

This rearrangement joins TRBV5-4 to TRBJ2-5, with no clear D. The length of the CDR3 is 14 residues. The V end lost 6 bases, the J end lost 5 bases, and 17 bases lay between the germline ends. Germline CDR1 SGHNT, CDR2 YYREEE (reference sequence). The CDR3 nucleotides read TGTGCCAGCACCCAACAACCTGACGGGGAGACCCAGTACTTC. It is translated as CASTQQPDGETQYF.

The rearrangement links TRBV7-3 to TRBJ2-3; perhaps TRBD2 as D (6 bases). Germline assignment: CDR1 SGHTA and CDR2 FQGTGA. CDR3 length: 16 amino acids. The germline V and J ends were trimmed by 6 bases and 2 bases, with 18 bases remaining between them. The CDR3 loop reads CASSSGLLPFTDTQYF. The CDR3 DNA sequence: TGTGCCAGCAGTTCGGGACTTCTACCCTTCACAGATACGCAGTATTTT.

The CDR3 protein is CASSKLNQGQLQYF. The CDR3, as DNA: TGTGCCAGCAGCAAACTAAACCAGGGACAACTTCAGTACTTC. This chain uses TRBV11-2 with TRBJ2-4; D is perhaps TRBD1 (6 bases). Looked up from germline, CDR1 is SGHAT and CDR2 is FQNNGV. V lost 5 bases, J lost 11 bases, and 19 bases lay in between. This CDR3 has 14 amino acids.

This clone was recorded only once. The V gene is TRBV9, the J gene TRBJ1-1; D uncertain. Trimming cost V 4 bases and J 0 bases, with 10 bases left between them. The CDR3 contains 14 residues. Germline CDR1 SGDLS, CDR2 YYNGEE. The CDR3 protein is CASSREILNTEAFF. CDR3 coding DNA: TGTGCCAGCAGCAGAGAGATCTTGAACACTGAAGCTTTCTTT.

This clone has a single count. J is TRBJ2-1 and V is TRBV7-9, with no clear D. The V gene lost 2 bases and the J gene lost 12 bases, with 14 bases spanning the gap. CDR1 is SEHNR and CDR2 is FQNEAQ in the germline V gene (reference sequence). CDR3 length: 13 residues. CDR3 nucleotide sequence: TGTGCCAGCAGCTTACGGGTGCTTGACGGGCAGTTCTTC. It translates to CASSLRVLDGQFF.

The chain has TRBV18 and TRBJ2-1, with D perhaps matching TRBD2 (6 bases). V lost 2 bases, J lost 4 bases, and 15 bases lay in between. CDR3 size: 16 residues. From germline, CDR1 is KGHSH and CDR2 LQKENI. CDR3 amino acids: CASSPLIADKYNEQFF. CDR3 coding DNA: TGTGCCAGCTCACCATTGATAGCGGACAAGTACAATGAGCAGTTCTTC.